The 14 T cell receptor beta chains below were found in one sample sequenced in a study of immune characteristics of hereditary and idiopathic chronic pancreatitis. Libraries were prepared by immunoSEQ multiplex PCR; TCRdb keeps only in-frame clonotypes and omits some of them. This table has some 1,500 clones, around four fifths appearing once. Total pancreatectomy with islet autotransplantation was the source of the chronic pancreatitis pancreas tissue. The sample consisted of pancreas tissue with hereditary chronic pancreatitis. These receptors all stem from a human donor with chronic pancreatitis.

The rearrangement joins TRBV7-3 to TRBJ2-3; D uncertain. The CDR3 totals 14 residues. V lost 5 bases and J 2 bases, leaving 11 bases between the germline ends. Germline loops: CDR1 SGHTA, CDR2 FQGTGA. CDR3 sequence reads: CASSLMYNTDTQYF. CDR3 in DNA: TGTGCCAGCAGCCTTATGTACAACACAGATACGCAGTATTTT.

The table lists this clone with a few counts. The rearrangement uses TRBV6-5 and TRBJ2-5, with D possibly matching TRBD1 (6 bases). V shed 4 bases and J shed 3 bases, with 9 bases lying between them. The germline V gene encodes CDR1 MNHEY and CDR2 SVGAGI. There are 13 residues in the CDR3. CDR3 nucleotides: TGTGCCAGCAGTTTAACAGGGAAAGAGACCCAGTACTTC. Translation gives CASSLTGKETQYF.

This chain uses TRBV25-1 with TRBJ1-3; no reliable D call. Germline V lookup: CDR1 MGHDK, CDR2 SYGVNS. With 0 bases removed from V and 4 bases from J, the gap between germline ends came to 4 bases. The CDR3 is 13 residues long. The CDR3: CASSEYVGNTIYF. The CDR3 DNA sequence: TGTGCCAGCAGTGAATATGTGGGAAACACCATATATTTT.

This sequence joins TRBV7-8 and TRBJ2-3, with D unclear. Looked up from germline, CDR1 is SGHVS and CDR2 is FQNEAQ. The CDR3 extends over 12 amino acids. The ends were cut back, 5 bases at V and 2 bases at J, with 5 bases in the middle. The CDR3, as DNA: TGTGCCAGCAGCCCATACACAGATACGCAGTATTTT. Translating gives CASSPYTDTQYF.

The rearrangement joins TRBV7-2 to TRBJ2-2; 10 bases align to TRBD2. This CDR3 has 17 residues. The germline gives CDR1 SGHTA, CDR2 FQGNSA. J was trimmed by 6 bases and V by 1 base; bases with no gene match: 8. The CDR3 protein is CASSLVRLAGDAGELFF. The CDR3 nucleotides are TGTGCCAGCAGCTTAGTAAGGCTAGCGGGGGATGCCGGGGAGCTGTTTTTT.

The chain combines TRBV2 with TRBJ2-7; no definite D call. The length of the CDR3 is 13 residues. Trimming pared 2 bases from V and 4 bases from J, leaving 9 bases between. Germline V gene data show CDR1 as SNHLY and CDR2 as FYNNEI. CDR3 in DNA: TGTGCCAGCAGTGAAAGCTCCCGGTACGAGCAGTACTTC. It encodes CASSESSRYEQYF.

This sequence joins TRBV28 and TRBJ2-3; D not resolved. The CDR3 loop spans 14 amino acids. The V gene's germline CDR1 is MDHEN and CDR2 SYDVKM. The V gene lost 7 bases and the J gene lost 1 base, with 12 bases spanning the gap. CDR3 DNA: TGTGCCAGCAACGGTGGGCAGGGCACAGATACGCAGTATTTT. Translating it yields CASNGGQGTDTQYF. Full variable domain (rest looked up from reference TRBV28 and TRBJ2-3): DVKVTQSSRYLVKRTGEKVFLECVQDMDHENMFWYRQDPGLGLRLIYFSYDVKMKEKGDIPEGYSVSREKKERFSLILESASTNQTSMYLCASNGGQGTDTQYFGPGTRLTVL.

This clone appeared a few times. V gene TRBV4-1 combines with J gene TRBJ2-5; perhaps D is TRBD1 or TRBD2 (5 bases each). V lost 5 bases and J 5 bases, leaving 15 bases between the germline ends. The germline CDR1 and CDR2 sequences are MGHRA and YSYEKL. The CDR3 totals 14 residues. CDR3 residues: CASSASGPGETQYF. CDR3 DNA: TGCGCCAGCAGCGCCTCGGGGCCAGGGGAGACCCAGTACTTC.

The V and J genes are TRBV15 and TRBJ1-2, with D perhaps matching TRBD1 (5 bases). V gave up 3 bases and J gave up 3 bases, with 17 bases separating them. The CDR3 extends over 16 amino acids. Germline V gives CDR1 LNHNV, CDR2 YYDKDF (reference sequence). CDR3 coding DNA: TGTGCCACCAGCAGGTCTAGTACAGGCGGAGACTATGGCTACACCTTC. Translation gives CATSRSSTGGDYGYTF.

The rearrangement links TRBV6-6 to TRBJ2-5, with no clear D. This CDR3 spans 13 amino acids. Germline-derived CDR1 and CDR2 are MNHNY and SVGAGI (reference sequence). V lost 2 bases and J lost 5, with 9 bases in between. The CDR3 reads CASSYSEKETQYF. The DNA of the CDR3 is TGTGCCAGCAGTTACAGTGAGAAGGAGACCCAGTACTTC.

The J gene is TRBJ1-2, the V gene TRBV14; 7 bases match TRBD1. CDR3 length: 14 residues. Unmatched junction bases numbered 3, after V lost 2 bases and J lost 3 bases. Germline V lookup: CDR1 SGHDN, CDR2 FVKESK. The CDR3 reads CASSQTGVHYGYTF. In DNA form, the CDR3 reads TGTGCCAGCAGCCAAACAGGGGTCCACTATGGCTACACCTTC.

This clone was counted once. The V and J genes are TRBV3-1 (or the pseudogene TRBV3-2) and TRBJ2-7; D uncertain. The CDR3 extends over 15 amino acids. Germline V gene lookup returns CDR1 LGHDT and CDR2 YNNKEL (reference sequence). Trimming left V 3 bases short and J 0 bases short, with 12 bases between. The CDR3 DNA sequence: TGTGCCAGCAGCCACCAAAGATACAGCTCCTACGAGCAGTACTTC. This translates into CASSHQRYSSYEQYF.

The rearrangement uses TRBV3-1 (or the pseudogene TRBV3-2) and TRBJ2-7; either TRBD1 or TRBD2 may fit D (6 bases each). V gave up 4 bases and J gave up 2 bases, with 12 bases separating them. This CDR3 has 14 amino acids. The germline CDR1 and CDR2 sequences are LGHDT and YNNKEL (reference sequence). CDR3 DNA sequence: TGTGCCAGCAGCCTCACGGAGGGGGCCTACGAGCAGTACTTC. Protein product: CASSLTEGAYEQYF.

The rearrangement uses TRBV28 and TRBJ2-5; D may be TRBD2 (7 bases). This CDR3 region has 18 residues. The germline gives CDR1 MDHEN, CDR2 SYDVKM. Trimming stripped 8 bases from V and 0 bases from J, with 25 bases between. CDR3 amino acids: CASLPGGGAGRYQETQYF. CDR3 DNA: TGTGCCAGCCTACCCGGAGGGGGGGCGGGTAGGTACCAAGAGACCCAGTACTTC.